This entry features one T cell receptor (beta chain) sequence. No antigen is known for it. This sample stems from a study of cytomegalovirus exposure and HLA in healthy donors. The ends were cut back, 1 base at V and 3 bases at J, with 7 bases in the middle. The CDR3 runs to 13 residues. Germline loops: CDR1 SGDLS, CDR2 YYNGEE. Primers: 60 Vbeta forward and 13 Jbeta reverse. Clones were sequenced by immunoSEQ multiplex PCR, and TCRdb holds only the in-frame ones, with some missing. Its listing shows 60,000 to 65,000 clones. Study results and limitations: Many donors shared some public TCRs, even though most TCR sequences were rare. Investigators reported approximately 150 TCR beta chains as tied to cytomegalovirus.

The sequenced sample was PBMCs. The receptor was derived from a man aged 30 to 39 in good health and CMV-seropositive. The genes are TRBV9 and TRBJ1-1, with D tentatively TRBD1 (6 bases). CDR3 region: CASSVSGDTEAFF. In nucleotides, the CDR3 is TGTGCCAGCAGCGTATCAGGGGACACTGAAGCTTTCTTT.